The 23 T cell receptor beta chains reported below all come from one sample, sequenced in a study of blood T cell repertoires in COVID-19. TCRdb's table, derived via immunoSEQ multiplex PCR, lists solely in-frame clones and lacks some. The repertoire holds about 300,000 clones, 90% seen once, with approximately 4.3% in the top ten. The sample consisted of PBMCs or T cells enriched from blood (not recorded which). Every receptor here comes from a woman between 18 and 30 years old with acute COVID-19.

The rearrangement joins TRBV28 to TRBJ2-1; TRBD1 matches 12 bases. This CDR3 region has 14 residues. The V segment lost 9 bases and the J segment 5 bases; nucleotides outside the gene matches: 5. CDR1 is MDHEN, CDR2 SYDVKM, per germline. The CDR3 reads CASWDRGRNNEQFF. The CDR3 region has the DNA TGTGCCAGTTGGGACAGGGGGCGAAACAATGAGCAGTTCTTC.

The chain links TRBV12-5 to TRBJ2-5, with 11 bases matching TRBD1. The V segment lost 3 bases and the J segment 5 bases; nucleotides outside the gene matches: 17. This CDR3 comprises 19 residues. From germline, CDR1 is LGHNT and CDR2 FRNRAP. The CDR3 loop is CASGFRDRGSGPGAETQYF. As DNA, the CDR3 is TGTGCTAGTGGTTTCCGGGACAGGGGGTCCGGGCCCGGCGCGGAGACCCAGTACTTC.

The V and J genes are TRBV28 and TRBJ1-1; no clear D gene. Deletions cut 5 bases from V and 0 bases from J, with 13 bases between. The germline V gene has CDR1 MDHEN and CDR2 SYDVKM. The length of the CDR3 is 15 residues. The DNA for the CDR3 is TGTGCCAGCAGTCACAGCCGACGGATGAACACTGAAGCTTTCTTT. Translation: CASSHSRRMNTEAFF.

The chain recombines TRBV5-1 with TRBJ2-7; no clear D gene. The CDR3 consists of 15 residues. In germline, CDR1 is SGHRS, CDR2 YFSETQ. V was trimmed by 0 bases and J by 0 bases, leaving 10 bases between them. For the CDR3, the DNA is TGCGCCAGCAGCTTGGTCCCAGGTAGCTCCTACGAGCAGTACTTC. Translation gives CASSLVPGSSYEQYF. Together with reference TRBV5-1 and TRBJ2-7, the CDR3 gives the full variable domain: KAGVTQTPRYLIKTRGQQVTLSCSPISGHRSVSWYQQTPGQGLQFLFEYFSETQRNKGNFPGRFSGRQFSNSRSEMNVSTLELGDSALYLCASSLVPGSSYEQYFGPGTRLTVT.

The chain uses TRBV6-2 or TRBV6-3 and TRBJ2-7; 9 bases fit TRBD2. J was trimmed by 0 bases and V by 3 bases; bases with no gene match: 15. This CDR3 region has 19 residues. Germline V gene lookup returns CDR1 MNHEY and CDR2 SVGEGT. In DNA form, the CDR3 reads TGTGCCAGCAGTTATCAGAGGCTAGCGGGACGGTCTTTCTCCTACGAGCAGTACTTC. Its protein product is CASSYQRLAGRSFSYEQYF.

In DNA form, the CDR3 reads TGTGCCAGCAGCCCCAGTATGACAGGGGCGGATGAAAAACTGTTTTTT. Translation gives CASSPSMTGADEKLFF. This chain joins TRBV7-9 and TRBJ1-4; the match to TRBD1 covers 8 bases. V trimming: 5 bases; J trimming: 6 bases; junction bases outside the gene matches: 11. This CDR3 is built from 16 residues. The germline CDR1 and CDR2 sequences are SEHNR and FQNEAQ (reference sequence). The full variable domain, its missing parts supplied by reference TRBV7-9 and TRBJ1-4, is DTGVSQNPRHKITKRGQNVTFRCDPISEHNRLYWYRQTLGQGPEFLTYFQNEAQLEKSRLLSDRFSAERPKGSFSTLEIQRTEQGDSAMYLCASSPSMTGADEKLFFGSGTQLSVL.

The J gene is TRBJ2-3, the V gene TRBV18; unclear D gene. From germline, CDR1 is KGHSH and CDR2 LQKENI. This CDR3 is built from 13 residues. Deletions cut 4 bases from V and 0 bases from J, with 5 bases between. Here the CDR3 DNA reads TGTGCCAGCTCACGGGCTAGCACAGATACGCAGTATTTT. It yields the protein CASSRASTDTQYF.

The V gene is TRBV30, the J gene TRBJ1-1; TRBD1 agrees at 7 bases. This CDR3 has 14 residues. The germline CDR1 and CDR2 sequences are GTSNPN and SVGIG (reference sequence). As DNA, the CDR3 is TGTGGCATGCTTATTAGGGGGCAAGGAACTGAAGCTTTCTTT. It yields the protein CGMLIRGQGTEAFF.

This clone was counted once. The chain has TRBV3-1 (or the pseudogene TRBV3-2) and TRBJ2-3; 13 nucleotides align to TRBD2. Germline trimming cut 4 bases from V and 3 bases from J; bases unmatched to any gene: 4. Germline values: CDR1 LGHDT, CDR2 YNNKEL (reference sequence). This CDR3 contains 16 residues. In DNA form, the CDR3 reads TGTGCCAGCAGCCGCCTACTAGCGGGAGGGACAGATACGCAGTATTTT. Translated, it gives CASSRLLAGGTDTQYF.

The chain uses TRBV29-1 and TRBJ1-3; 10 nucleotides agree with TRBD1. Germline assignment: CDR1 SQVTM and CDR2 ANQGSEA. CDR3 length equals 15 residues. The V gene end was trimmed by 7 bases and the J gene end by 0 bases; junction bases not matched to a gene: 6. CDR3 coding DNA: TGCAGCGCTGGGACAGGGGTCCTCTCTGGAAACACCATATATTTT. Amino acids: CSAGTGVLSGNTIYF.

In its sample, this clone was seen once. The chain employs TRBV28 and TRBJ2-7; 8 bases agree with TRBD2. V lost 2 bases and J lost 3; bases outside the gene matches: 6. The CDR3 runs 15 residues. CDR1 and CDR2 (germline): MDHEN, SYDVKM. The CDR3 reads CASSLRPGGHYEQYF. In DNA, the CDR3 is TGTGCCAGCAGTTTACGACCGGGAGGGCACTACGAGCAGTACTTC.

The CDR3 protein is CSVEAGAEYEQYF. The CDR3 bases are TGCAGCGTTGAGGCGGGAGCGGAATACGAGCAGTACTTC. The chain combines TRBV29-1 with TRBJ2-7; 7 positions agree with TRBD2. This CDR3 spans 13 amino acids. From germline, CDR1 is SQVTM and CDR2 ANQGSEA. Germline trimming cut 3 bases from V and 4 bases from J; bases unmatched to any gene: 6.

The chain's CDR3 is CASSLEADSTDTQYF. The CDR3 coding sequence is TGTGCCAGCAGCTTAGAAGCCGATAGCACAGATACGCAGTATTTT. The chain recombines TRBV7-2 with TRBJ2-3; D is uncertain. The germline V and J ends were trimmed by 1 base and 0 bases, with 8 bases remaining between them. The V gene's germline CDR1 is SGHTA and CDR2 FQGNSA. The CDR3 totals 15 residues.

The CDR3 DNA is TGTGCCACCCATGGGCTCGGAGGCTACACCTTC. Protein product: CATHGLGGYTF. This sequence joins TRBV28 and TRBJ1-2; D unclear. Trimming took off 10 bases at V and 8 bases at J, with 14 bases between the two ends. The germline V gene encodes CDR1 MDHEN and CDR2 SYDVKM. CDR3 length: 11 residues.

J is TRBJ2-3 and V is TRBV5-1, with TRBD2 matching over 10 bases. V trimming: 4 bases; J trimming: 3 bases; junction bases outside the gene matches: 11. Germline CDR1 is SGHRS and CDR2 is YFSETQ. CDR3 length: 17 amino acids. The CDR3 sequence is CASSTLIAGGQTDTQYF. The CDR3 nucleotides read TGCGCCAGCAGCACCCTGATAGCGGGAGGACAGACAGATACGCAGTATTTT.

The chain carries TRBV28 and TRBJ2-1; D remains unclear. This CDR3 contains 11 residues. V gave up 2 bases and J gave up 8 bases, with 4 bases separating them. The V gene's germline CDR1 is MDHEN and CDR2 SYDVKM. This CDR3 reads CASSLVDEQFF. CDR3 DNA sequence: TGTGCCAGCAGTTTAGTCGATGAGCAGTTCTTC.

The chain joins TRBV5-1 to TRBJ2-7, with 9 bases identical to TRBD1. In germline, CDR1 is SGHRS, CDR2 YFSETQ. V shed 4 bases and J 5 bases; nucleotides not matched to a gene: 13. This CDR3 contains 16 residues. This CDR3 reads CASSPSRDRAPDEQYF. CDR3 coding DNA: TGCGCCAGCAGCCCATCCCGGGACAGGGCCCCCGACGAGCAGTACTTC. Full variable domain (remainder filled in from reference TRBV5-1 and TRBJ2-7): KAGVTQTPRYLIKTRGQQVTLSCSPISGHRSVSWYQQTPGQGLQFLFEYFSETQRNKGNFPGRFSGRQFSNSRSEMNVSTLELGDSALYLCASSPSRDRAPDEQYFGPGTRLTVT.

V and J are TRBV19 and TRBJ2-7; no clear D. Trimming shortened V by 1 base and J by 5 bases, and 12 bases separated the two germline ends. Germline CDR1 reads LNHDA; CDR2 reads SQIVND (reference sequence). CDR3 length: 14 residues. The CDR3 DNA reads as TGTGCCAGTAGTATAGGGAGTATCCCTGACGAGCAGTACTTC. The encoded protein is CASSIGSIPDEQYF.

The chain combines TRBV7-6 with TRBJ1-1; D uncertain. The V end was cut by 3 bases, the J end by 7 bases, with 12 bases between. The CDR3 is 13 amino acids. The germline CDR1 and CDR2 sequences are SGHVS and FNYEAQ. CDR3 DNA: TGTGCCAGCAGCTTTTTACAGCGGGATGAAGCTTTCTTT. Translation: CASSFLQRDEAFF.

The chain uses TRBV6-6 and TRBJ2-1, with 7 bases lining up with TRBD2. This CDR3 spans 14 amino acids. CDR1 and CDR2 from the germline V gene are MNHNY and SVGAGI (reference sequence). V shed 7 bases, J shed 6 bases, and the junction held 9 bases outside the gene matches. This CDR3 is CASIAGGLGNEQFF. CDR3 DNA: TGTGCCAGCATAGCGGGTGGTTTGGGCAATGAGCAGTTCTTC.

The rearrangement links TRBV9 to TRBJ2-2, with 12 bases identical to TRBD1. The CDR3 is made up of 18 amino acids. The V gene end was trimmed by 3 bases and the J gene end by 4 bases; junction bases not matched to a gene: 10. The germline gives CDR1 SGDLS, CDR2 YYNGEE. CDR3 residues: CASSGRDRGRRGTGELFF. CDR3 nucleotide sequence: TGTGCCAGCAGCGGTCGGGACAGGGGGCGCCGTGGCACCGGGGAGCTGTTTTTT. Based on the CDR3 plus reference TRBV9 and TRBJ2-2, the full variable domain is DSGVTQTPKHLITATGQRVTLRCSPRSGDLSVYWYQQSLDQGLQFLIQYYNGEERAKGNILERFSAQQFPDLHSELNLSSLELGDSALYFCASSGRDRGRRGTGELFFGEGSRLTVL.

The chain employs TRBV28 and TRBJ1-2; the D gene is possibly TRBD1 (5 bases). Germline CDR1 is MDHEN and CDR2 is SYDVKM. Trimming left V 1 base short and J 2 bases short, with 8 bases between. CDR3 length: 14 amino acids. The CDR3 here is CASSLSGLNYGYTF. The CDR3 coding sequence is TGTGCCAGCAGTTTATCGGGACTGAACTATGGCTACACCTTC.

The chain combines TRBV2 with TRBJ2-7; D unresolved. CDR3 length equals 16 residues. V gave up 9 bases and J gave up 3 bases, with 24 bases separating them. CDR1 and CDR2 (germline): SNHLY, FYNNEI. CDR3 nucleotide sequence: TGTGCCAGATCCCGCGGCGGTCCGGTTTTGAGCTACGAGCAGTACTTC. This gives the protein CARSRGGPVLSYEQYF.